This TCR beta chain was sequenced for a study of blood T cell repertoires in COVID-19. On the study more broadly: The cDNA or gDNA used as material had been derived from T cells, B-cell-depleted T cells, or PBMCs.

Per the authors' pipeline: The authors estimated nucleated cell counts from reference gene primer amplification. Profiling relied on immunoSEQ multiplex PCR, and the TCRdb table lists in-frame clones only, not all of them. D and trimming were read from the DNA, whereas the V and J calls and clone size are those reported in that table. This sample has about 190,000 clones, with 65% to 85% found just once. Germline V gene sequence: CDR1 SGHDN, CDR2 FVKESK. This CDR3 is 16 amino acids long. With V trimmed by 6 bases and J by 0 bases, 8 bases remained unmatched. This sequence was found in a young woman who had recovered from COVID-19. V usage is TRBV14 and J usage is TRBJ1-3; 7 bases are shared with TRBD1. The sequenced sample was PBMCs or T cells enriched from blood (not recorded which). The CDR3 reads CASSRGTALSGNTIYF. The CDR3 DNA reads TGTGCCAGCAGTCGAGGGACAGCACTCTCTGGAAACACCATATATTTT.